This T cell receptor beta chain was observed in a study of blood T cell repertoires in COVID-19. Across the whole study: Donors in Cohort 3 who had recovered were those with two negative PCRs, healthcare professional clearance, or resolution of their symptoms. T cells, B-cell-depleted T cells, or PBMCs provided the cDNA or gDNA that served as material. COVID-19 samples, acute and convalescent, were from the United States, Italy and Spain.

Under the authors' procedure: Estimation of nucleated cell counts relied on the amplification of reference gene primers. Here immunoSEQ multiplex PCR was the method, and the copy in TCRdb shows in-frame clones only, minus some. V and J calls plus clone size are reproduced from that table; the DNA served to infer D and trimming. In the table there are about 270,000 clones, more than 75% of which are singletons. This clone was observed once. CDR1 and CDR2 from the germline V gene are SNHLY and FYNNEI. The junction had 6 bases not matched to a gene; V was cut back by 3 bases and J by 0 bases. This CDR3 is 17 amino acids long.

This clonotype originated in a woman aged 60-70 years in a cohort exposed to, infected with or recovered from COVID-19 (not recorded which). Sequenced material: PBMCs or T cells enriched from blood (not recorded which). This chain uses TRBV2 with TRBJ1-3; 9 bases match TRBD1. CDR3 in amino acids: CASSDGTGRISGNTIYF. The CDR3 nucleotides are TGTGCCAGCAGTGATGGGACAGGGAGGATCTCTGGAAACACCATATATTTT.